The text below deals with one T cell receptor (beta chain). Here immunoSEQ multiplex PCR was the method, and the copy in TCRdb shows in-frame clones only, minus some. The table includes approximately 15,000 clones, 80% detected once. CDR3 length: 15 residues. Trimming pared 4 bases from V and 7 bases from J, leaving 17 bases between. Germline lookup yields CDR1 SGHAT and CDR2 FQDESV (reference sequence). This sample stems from a study of tumour-infiltrating T cells in Burkitt lymphoma. V and J are TRBV11-1 and TRBJ2-1; no clear D. The receptor was derived from a human donor with diffuse large B-cell lymphoma. Sequencing used tumor tissue. The CDR3 DNA reads as TGTGCCAGCAGCTACCCAGGAGAATCTGGGAATGAGCAGTTCTTC. Its translation: CASSYPGESGNEQFF.